This TCR beta chain came from a study of Graves' ophthalmopathy and Graves' hyperthyroidism. Broader study findings: Most expanded thyroid clonotypes above 0.001 frequency also appeared in blood. Stable hyperthyroidism and ophthalmopathy were told apart by a 13-signature model, which achieved approximately 87% sensitivity and 65% to 83% specificity.

The J segment lost 1 base and the V segment lost 7 bases, leaving 9 bases of the junction unmatched. This CDR3 has 15 residues. Germline CDR1 ENHRY, CDR2 SYGVKD. RNA transcripts served as template for amplifying TCR beta CDR3 sequences. First-round RT-PCR relied on HTBI primers, and a second-round multiplex PCR came next. TCRdb re-called the multiplex PCR reads with MiXCR, one entry per CDR3 protein. The sample yields about 700,000 distinct CDR3 sequences, about 41% seen once. No donor had other autoimmune disease, uncontrolled infection, pregnancy or lactation. This clonotype occurred many times. What it binds is unknown.

The V gene is TRBV10-3, the J gene TRBJ2-7; 8 bases align to TRBD2. The receptor comes from an adult man with Graves' ophthalmopathy. Specimen: peripheral blood. The CDR3 loop reads CAITPGLAGSYEQYF. Here the CDR3 DNA reads TGTGCCATCACCCCCGGGCTAGCGGGTTCCTACGAGCAGTACTTC.